One and the same sample provided the 6 T cell receptor beta chains below, sequenced in a study of cytomegalovirus exposure and HLA in healthy donors. Primers included in the PCR were 60 Vbeta and 13 Jbeta primers. The protocol was immunoSEQ multiplex PCR, while the TCRdb copy is restricted to in-frame clones and leaves out a portion. The table lists 40,000 to 45,000 clones, with 6.2% in the top ten. The sequenced sample was PBMCs. These receptors were collected from a man aged 25 to 40 in good health and CMV-seronegative.

This rearrangement joins TRBV19 to TRBJ1-1; D call uncertain. The CDR3 extends over 15 amino acids. Per germline, CDR1 LNHDA and CDR2 SQIVND (reference sequence). The V end lost 8 bases, the J end lost 1 base, and 17 bases lay between the germline ends. CDR3 coding DNA: TGTGCCAGTTACCGTGAGGGCTACGGGAACACTGAAGCTTTCTTT. Its translation: CASYREGYGNTEAFF.

V and J are TRBV19 and TRBJ1-1, with TRBD1 matching 7 bases. Germline trimming cut 3 bases from V and 3 bases from J; bases unmatched to any gene: 4. There are 14 residues in the CDR3. Germline loops: CDR1 LNHDA, CDR2 SQIVND (reference sequence). The CDR3, as DNA: TGTGCCAGTAGTATCGGCAGGGGGGACACTGAAGCTTTCTTT. Protein: CASSIGRGDTEAFF.

The chain combines TRBV14 with TRBJ2-6, with TRBD1 matching 7 bases. The length of the CDR3 is 15 residues. The V segment lost 4 bases and the J segment 3 bases; nucleotides outside the gene matches: 3. Germline V gives CDR1 SGHDN, CDR2 FVKESK. DNA for the CDR3: TGTGCCAGCAGCCGGACAGGCCTTGGGGCCAACGTCCTGACTTTC. It translates to CASSRTGLGANVLTF.

Comments on this clone: The junction differs from germline at one of its ends, possibly a read error. The chain couples TRBV30 to TRBJ1-5; 10 bases are a match to TRBD1. This CDR3 comprises 15 residues. Germline lookup yields CDR1 GTSNPN and CDR2 SVGIG (reference sequence). CDR3 sequence reads: CAWSTWDRGHQHQHF. The DNA of the CDR3 is TGTGCCTGGAGTACCTGGGACAGGGGACATCAGCACCAGCATTTT.

The chain joins TRBV6-1 to TRBJ1-2, with 8 bases fitting TRBD1. Trimming at V came to 8 bases and at J to 4 bases, leaving 9 bases not matched to a gene. Germline V gene lookup returns CDR1 MNHNS and CDR2 SASEGT. The CDR3 runs 14 residues. CDR3 sequence (DNA): TGTGCCAGCCAGGACAGGGCAGTAGGCTATGGCTACACCTTC. This translates into CASQDRAVGYGYTF.

This chain links TRBV6-5 with TRBJ2-1; 9 bases are a match to TRBD2. Germline CDR1 reads MNHEY; CDR2 reads SVGAGI. With V trimmed by 4 bases and J by 5 bases, 9 bases remained unmatched. This CDR3 has 16 residues. DNA of the CDR3: TGTGCCAGCAGTTCAATGGGACTAGCCGTCGACAATGAGCAGTTCTTC. Its protein product is CASSSMGLAVDNEQFF.